This T cell receptor beta chain derives from a study of cytomegalovirus exposure and HLA in healthy donors. Study-level background: There were 350 to 400 genotyped donors. Of these, about 81% fell in the genetic ancestry cluster associated with self-reported Caucasian donors. Study-level points and caveats: A likely sequencing artifact accounted for one observed cluster of highly shared sequence variants. Associated with cytomegalovirus, according to the listing, were 150 to 200 TCR beta chains. Highest at DRB1 and lowest at HLA-C, TCR association rates differed among HLA loci in a later analysis.

Primers included in the PCR were 60 Vbeta and 13 Jbeta primers. TCRdb keeps only in-frame clones here, not all; method: immunoSEQ multiplex PCR. The repertoire consists of 200,000 to 250,000 clones, with less than 85% occurring once and the leading ten covering over 0.55%. This CDR3 contains 16 residues. V shed 0 bases and J shed 0 bases, with 11 bases lying between them. CDR1 is MGHRA, CDR2 YSYEKL, per germline. Concerning this clone itself: No antigen is known for it.

The clonotype comes from a man aged 18 to 29 in good health and CMV-seronegative. The sequenced material came from PBMCs. The chain links TRBV4-1 to TRBJ1-2; TRBD1 might be the D (6 bases). The CDR3 bases are TGCGCCAGCAGCCAAGATGCGGACAGAACTAACTATGGCTACACCTTC. Translated: CASSQDADRTNYGYTF.